The next 23 T cell receptor beta chains were all read from a single sample in a study of neurological immune-mediated disorders. MiXCR was run by TCRdb on the 5' RACE reads, yielding one entry per CDR3 protein. The table includes some 120,000 distinct CDR3 sequences, roughly 3.4% detected once. The specimen sequenced was PBMCs. The receptors stem from a woman in her thirties with multiple sclerosis.

In its sample, this clonotype was seen a few times. A much larger clonotype is one base distant, so this may be a read error. Lacking the conserved final phenylalanine or tryptophan, this CDR3 likely reflects a read error. V usage is TRBV29-1 and J usage is TRBJ2-5; the D call may be TRBD1 or TRBD2 (5 bases each). The CDR3 covers 14 residues. Germline V gene lookup returns CDR1 SQVTM and CDR2 ANQGSEA. The V gene lost 6 bases and the J gene lost 0 bases, with 14 bases spanning the gap. CDR3 sequence (DNA): TGCAGCGTCCCGGGACCCACCCACCAAGAGACCCAGTACTGC. Translated, it gives CSVPGPTHQETQYC.

This clonotype was seen at least ten times. This chain uses TRBV2 with TRBJ1-1; TRBD1 is a possible D gene (6 bases). The CDR3 runs to 13 residues. CDR1 SNHLY and CDR2 FYNNEI come from the germline V gene. The V end was cut by 6 bases, the J end by 3 bases, with 11 bases between. CDR3 residues: CASRRGGDTEAFF. In DNA, the CDR3 is TGTGCCAGCAGAAGGGGGGGGGACACTGAAGCTTTCTTT. The full variable domain, its missing parts supplied by reference TRBV2 and TRBJ1-1, is EPEVTQTPSHQVTQMGQEVILRCVPISNHLYFYWYRQILGQKVEFLVSFYNNEISEKSEIFDDQFSVERPDGSNFTLKIRSTKLEDSAMYFCASRRGGDTEAFFGQGTRLTVV.

This clonotype was observed many times. This chain links TRBV10-3 with TRBJ1-6, with 7 nucleotides matching TRBD1. Looked up from germline, CDR1 is ENHRY and CDR2 is SYGVKD. After removal of 3 bases from V and 4 bases from J, the junction contained 0 bases not matched to a gene. This CDR3 is built from 14 residues. The CDR3 region has the DNA TGTGCCATCAGTGAACAGGGGTATAATTCACCCCTCCACTTT. Amino acid sequence: CAISEQGYNSPLHF.

This clonotype was seen repeatedly, ten times or more. This chain joins TRBV12-3 or TRBV12-4 and TRBJ2-5; 11 bases line up with TRBD2. This CDR3 spans 14 amino acids. V shed 6 bases, J shed 4 bases, and the junction held 4 bases outside the gene matches. CDR3 bases: TGTGCCAGCAGGTTCGGACTAGCGGGAGAGACCCAGTACTTC. Translation gives CASRFGLAGETQYF.

At least ten counts were recorded for this clonotype. V gene TRBV5-6 combines with J gene TRBJ2-1, with TRBD2 matching 7 bases. This CDR3 is 16 amino acids long. V lost 2 bases, J lost 6 bases, and 11 bases stayed unmatched. Germline V gene lookup returns CDR1 SGHDT and CDR2 YYEEEE. For the CDR3, the DNA is TGTGCCAGCAGCTTATCCGTAGCGGGCCTGTTCAATGAGCAGTTCTTC. This encodes CASSLSVAGLFNEQFF.

This clonotype was observed a few times. The V gene is TRBV10-3, the J gene TRBJ2-1, with D possibly matching TRBD1 (5 bases). The CDR3 is 15 amino acids. CDR1 and CDR2 from the germline V gene are ENHRY and SYGVKD. Between the trimmed V and J ends, which lost 2 bases and 4 bases, there was a span of 12 bases. The CDR3 here is CAISEGAGEYNEQFF. DNA for the CDR3: TGTGCCATCAGTGAGGGGGCCGGTGAATACAATGAGCAGTTCTTC.

This clonotype has a count of ten or more. The chain couples TRBV5-5 to TRBJ1-2; 8 nucleotides match TRBD1. The V and J ends lost 2 bases and 8 bases, in that order; junction bases with no gene match: 5. Germline V CDR1 and CDR2: SGHKS, YYEKEE (reference sequence). This CDR3 region has 13 residues. CDR3 sequence (DNA): TGTGCCAGCAGCTTCCAGGGGGCGACGGGCTACACCTTC. This sequence encodes CASSFQGATGYTF.

This clonotype was seen many times. The rearrangement uses TRBV5-1 and TRBJ2-5; the D gene is possibly TRBD1 (5 bases). V dropped 5 bases and J dropped 3 bases, with 14 bases sitting between them. This CDR3 contains 14 residues. Germline V lookup: CDR1 SGHRS, CDR2 YFSETQ. The CDR3 region has the DNA TGCGCCAGCAGTAGGGGCAGTTGGGAAGAGACCCAGTACTTC. This translates into CASSRGSWEETQYF. Full variable domain (outside the CDR3, taken from reference TRBV5-1 and TRBJ2-5): KAGVTQTPRYLIKTRGQQVTLSCSPISGHRSVSWYQQTPGQGLQFLFEYFSETQRNKGNFPGRFSGRQFSNSRSEMNVSTLELGDSALYLCASSRGSWEETQYFGPGTRLLVL.

The genes are TRBV27 and TRBJ1-4; 7 bases agree with TRBD1. The CDR3 runs to 15 residues. Trimming at V came to 5 bases and at J to 4 bases, leaving 7 bases not matched to a gene. Germline CDR1 is MNHEY and CDR2 is SMNVEV (reference sequence). CDR3 loop: CASSKRDSLNEKLFF. CDR3 coding DNA: TGTGCCAGCAGTAAAAGGGACAGCCTTAATGAAAAACTGTTTTTT.

The rearrangement joins TRBV7-2 to TRBJ2-1; 8 nucleotides align to TRBD2. V trimming: 5 bases; J trimming: 0 bases; junction bases outside the gene matches: 9. Germline V lookup: CDR1 SGHTA, CDR2 FQGNSA. The CDR3 sequence is 17 residues long. The CDR3 is CASSPGTRGGSYNEQFF. CDR3 in DNA: TGTGCCAGCAGCCCTGGGACTAGGGGGGGCTCCTACAATGAGCAGTTCTTC.

Many counts were recorded for this clonotype. The CDR3 does not close with the conserved phenylalanine or tryptophan, likely indicating a read error. It is unclear where the CDR3 begins or ends on the DNA, so no DNA is shown, and the CDR3 is as TCRdb lists it. The chain uses TRBV5-8 and TRBJ2-5; TRBD1 is taken as the D call from the table, unchecked against the DNA. A total of 9 residues make up the CDR3, ends included. Germline V gives CDR1 SGHTS, CDR2 YDEGEE. The CDR3 sequence is CASSLRQDY.

This clonotype was counted many times. The chain has TRBV27 and TRBJ2-6, with D unclear. V was trimmed by 2 bases and J by 0 bases, leaving 8 bases between them. Germline lookup yields CDR1 MNHEY and CDR2 SMNVEV (reference sequence). This CDR3 contains 16 residues. CDR3 bases: TGTGCCAGCAGTTTAAGAAACCCCTCTGGGGCCAACGTCCTGACTTTC. The encoded protein is CASSLRNPSGANVLTF.

In its sample, this clonotype was seen many times. The chain combines TRBV7-9 with TRBJ2-7; a weak D match, TRBD2 (5 bases). The CDR3 length is 13 residues. Germline V CDR1 and CDR2: SEHNR, FQNEAQ (reference sequence). V was cut by 3 bases and J by 0 bases, with 6 bases left in between. In nucleotides, the CDR3 is TGTGCCAGCAGCTTTAGCGTCTCCTACGAGCAGTACTTC. Translated, it gives CASSFSVSYEQYF.

There are many counts of this clonotype. V is TRBV20-1 and J is TRBJ2-1, with 7 bases that match TRBD2. Germline CDR1 DFQATT, CDR2 SNEGSKA (reference sequence). The CDR3 has 14 amino acids. Trimming removed 5 bases from V and 0 bases from J; junction bases left unmatched: 4. The CDR3 bases are TGCAGTGCTTTGACTAGCACCTCCTACAATGAGCAGTTCTTC. Translated: CSALTSTSYNEQFF.

The genes are TRBV12-3 or TRBV12-4 and TRBJ2-7; D is possibly TRBD1 (5 bases). The CDR3 spans 14 residues. V was pared by 5 bases and J by 2 bases, with 13 bases between. Here the CDR3 reads CASSGVGLAYEQYF. Written as DNA, the CDR3 is TGTGCCAGCAGTGGTGTGGGGCTTGCCTACGAGCAGTACTTC.

This clonotype was observed many times. The CDR3 is CASRRTSGTDTQYF. CDR3 DNA sequence: TGTGCCAGCAGGAGGACTAGCGGCACAGATACGCAGTATTTT. V is TRBV6-2 or TRBV6-3 and J is TRBJ2-3, with 9 bases fitting TRBD2. This CDR3 is built from 14 residues. Germline loops: CDR1 MNHEY, CDR2 SVGEGT. With 6 bases clipped from V and 1 base from J, the junction kept 2 bases outside the gene matches.

In its sample, this clonotype was seen many times. The chain uses TRBV29-1 and TRBJ1-4; maybe TRBD1 (5 bases). Germline V CDR1 and CDR2: SQVTM, ANQGSEA. CDR3 length: 13 residues. The CDR3 loop reads CSAAGVLGEKLFF. In nucleotides, the CDR3 is TGCAGTGCGGCGGGGGTACTGGGTGAAAAACTGTTTTTT.

This clonotype appeared many times. The V call is TRBV3-1, the J call TRBJ1-2; no clear D. Germline values: CDR1 LGHDT, CDR2 YNNKEL (reference sequence). Trimming pared 3 bases from V and 5 bases from J, leaving 7 bases between. The CDR3 is 12 residues long. The CDR3 DNA reads TGTGCCAGCAGCCAGAAAGGGTATGGCTACACCTTC. It codes for CASSQKGYGYTF.

This clonotype was seen many times. CDR3 nucleotides: TGTGCCAGCAGCTTCAGGAGGCCAGAGACCCAGTACTTC. Translation gives CASSFRRPETQYF. The chain uses TRBV7-2 and TRBJ2-5; D is possibly TRBD2 (5 bases). Germline assignment: CDR1 SGHTA and CDR2 FQGNSA. V was pared by 3 bases and J by 4 bases, with 9 bases between. There are 13 residues in the CDR3.

In this sample, this clonotype turned up many times. V and J are TRBV5-1 and TRBJ2-2; 11 nucleotides match TRBD1. This CDR3 has 16 amino acids. V dropped 0 bases and J dropped 6; count of bases not matched to a gene: 4. Germline values: CDR1 SGHRS, CDR2 YFSETQ. CDR3 loop: CASSLAGTGGAGELFF. In nucleotides, the CDR3 is TGCGCCAGCAGCTTGGCCGGGACAGGGGGAGCCGGGGAGCTGTTTTTT.

This clonotype was counted ten times or more. V usage is TRBV10-3 and J usage is TRBJ2-2, with a possible D match to TRBD2 (6 bases). The germline gives CDR1 ENHRY, CDR2 SYGVKD. Trimming took off 4 bases at V and 1 base at J, with 10 bases between the two ends. This CDR3 has 15 residues. The CDR3 DNA reads TGTGCCATCAGTGGGAGGGCGTGGAACACCGGGGAGCTGTTTTTT. As protein: CAISGRAWNTGELFF.

This clonotype was seen many times. J is TRBJ2-7 and V is TRBV5-1, with TRBD2 matching over 8 bases. There are 16 residues in the CDR3. V was clipped by 3 bases and J by 5 bases; unmatched bases: 13. Germline CDR1 is SGHRS and CDR2 is YFSETQ. The CDR3 protein is CASSSGISGNVDEQYF. In nucleotides, the CDR3 is TGCGCCAGCAGCTCAGGGATTAGCGGGAATGTGGACGAGCAGTACTTC. Drawing the rest from reference TRBV5-1 and TRBJ2-7, the complete variable domain is KAGVTQTPRYLIKTRGQQVTLSCSPISGHRSVSWYQQTPGQGLQFLFEYFSETQRNKGNFPGRFSGRQFSNSRSEMNVSTLELGDSALYLCASSSGISGNVDEQYFGPGTRLTVT.

This clonotype was detected many times. This sequence joins TRBV5-1 and TRBJ2-1; 10 nucleotides match TRBD2. CDR1 SGHRS and CDR2 YFSETQ come from the germline V gene. The CDR3 loop spans 16 amino acids. V lost 5 bases, J lost 6 bases, and 11 bases stayed unmatched. CDR3 residues: CASSLASGGSGNEQFF. CDR3 DNA sequence: TGCGCCAGCAGTTTAGCTAGCGGGGGCTCCGGCAATGAGCAGTTCTTC.